These T cell receptor beta chains were read from a single sample in a study of cytomegalovirus exposure and HLA in healthy donors. Only in-frame clones appear in the TCRdb table, and some are missing; sequencing was by immunoSEQ multiplex PCR. The sample carries 100,000 to 150,000 clones, about 84% recorded once. The specimen was PBMCs. The receptor source for this set is a man aged 18 to 30 in good health and CMV-seronegative. CDR3s include the opening cysteine and the closing phenylalanine or tryptophan. A D gene is named only where the DNA matches it firmly. Size is stated for part of the rows, as once, few or many counts, or as a class when the clone is expanded.

J gene: TRBJ1-5
CDR3 length: 16
D gene: NA
V gene: TRBV7-6
clone size: NA
CDR3 DNA: TGTGCCAGCAGCTTAGGTTCAGGGATTAGCAATCAGCCCCAGCATTTT
CDR3 protein: CASSLGSGISNQPQHF

J gene: TRBJ2-1
CDR3 length: 12
D gene: NA
V gene: TRBV30
clone size: NA
CDR3 DNA: TGTGCCTGGAGTCCGGCAGAGGGTGAGCAGTTCTTC
CDR3 protein: CAWSPAEGEQFF

J gene: TRBJ2-3
CDR3 length: 14
D gene: TRBD2
V gene: TRBV25-1
clone size: NA
CDR3 DNA: TGTGCCAGCAGTGACGGAGCGGGATTGGATACGCAGTATTTT
CDR3 protein: CASSDGAGLDTQYF

J gene: TRBJ1-1
CDR3 length: 16
D gene: NA
V gene: TRBV4-1
clone size: NA
CDR3 DNA: TGCGCCAGCAGCCAAGGGGGCGGTCTAGGGAACACTGAAGCTTTCTTT
CDR3 protein: CASSQGGGLGNTEAFF

J gene: TRBJ1-5
CDR3 length: 15
D gene: NA
V gene: TRBV28
clone size: NA
CDR3 DNA: TGTGCCAGCAGCTCCCTCGGAGCGGGCAATCAGCCCCAGCATTTT
CDR3 protein: CASSSLGAGNQPQHF

J gene: TRBJ1-1
CDR3 length: 13
D gene: NA
V gene: TRBV27
clone size: NA
CDR3 DNA: TGTGCCAGCAGTTGGGGGGGCAACACTGAAGCTTTCTTT
CDR3 protein: CASSWGGNTEAFF

J gene: TRBJ2-3
CDR3 length: 14
D gene: TRBD1
V gene: TRBV29-1
clone size: NA
CDR3 DNA: TGCAGCGTTGAAGGACAGGGGAGCGCAGATACGCAGTATTTT
CDR3 protein: CSVEGQGSADTQYF

J gene: TRBJ1-5
CDR3 length: 16
D gene: NA
V gene: TRBV15
clone size: NA
CDR3 DNA: TGTGCCACCAGCAGAGATAGGTCAGGGGCCTTTCAGCCCCAGCATTTT
CDR3 protein: CATSRDRSGAFQPQHF

J gene: TRBJ2-2
CDR3 length: 13
D gene: NA
V gene: TRBV30
clone size: once
CDR3 DNA: TGTGCCTGGAGTCCCCTCTCGGGCGGGGAGCTGTTTTTT
CDR3 protein: CAWSPLSGGELFF

J gene: TRBJ1-1
CDR3 length: 14
D gene: NA
V gene: TRBV19
clone size: NA
CDR3 DNA: TGTGCCAGTAGTCCGACGGGGGGGAGCACTGAAGCTTTCTTT
CDR3 protein: CASSPTGGSTEAFF

J gene: TRBJ1-2
CDR3 length: 14
D gene: NA
V gene: TRBV5-1
clone size: NA
CDR3 DNA: TGCGCCAGCAGCCTGACACTTGCTAACTATGGCTACACCTTC
CDR3 protein: CASSLTLANYGYTF

J gene: TRBJ2-1
CDR3 length: 15
D gene: TRBD2
V gene: TRBV11-2
clone size: NA
CDR3 DNA: TGTGCCAGCAGCGCCGGGACTAGCGGCTACAATGAGCAGTTCTTC
CDR3 protein: CASSAGTSGYNEQFF

J gene: TRBJ2-7
CDR3 length: 15
D gene: NA
V gene: TRBV5-1
clone size: few
CDR3 DNA: TGCGCCAGCTGCCCTGGACAACTGTTAACCTACGAGCAGTACTTC
CDR3 protein: CASCPGQLLTYEQYF

J gene: TRBJ2-2
CDR3 length: 12
D gene: NA
V gene: TRBV30
clone size: NA
CDR3 DNA: TGTGCCTGGGGAGGGTACACCGGGGAGCTGTTTTTT
CDR3 protein: CAWGGYTGELFF

J gene: TRBJ2-1
CDR3 length: 13
D gene: TRBD2
V gene: TRBV10-3
clone size: NA
CDR3 DNA: TGTGCCATCAAGCCTAGCGGCTACAATGAGCAGTTCTTC
CDR3 protein: CAIKPSGYNEQFF

J gene: TRBJ2-1
CDR3 length: 16
D gene: TRBD1
V gene: TRBV2
clone size: NA
CDR3 DNA: TGTGCCAGCAGCCCGGGACAGGGGGCGTTCTACAATGAGCAGTTCTTC
CDR3 protein: CASSPGQGAFYNEQFF

J gene: TRBJ1-1
CDR3 length: 16
D gene: NA
V gene: TRBV19
clone size: NA
CDR3 DNA: TGTGCCAGTAGTCCCCGAACACAGGCCCTACCATCTGAAGCTTTCTTT
CDR3 protein: CASSPRTQALPSEAFF

J gene: TRBJ1-2
CDR3 length: 17
D gene: NA
V gene: TRBV27
clone size: NA
CDR3 DNA: TGTGCCAGCAGTTTATACCCTGACCCACAGGGAAACTATGGCTACACCTTC
CDR3 protein: CASSLYPDPQGNYGYTF

J gene: TRBJ1-1
CDR3 length: 13
D gene: NA
V gene: TRBV27
clone size: NA
CDR3 DNA: TGTGCCAGCACGAGTGGGCTGAACACTGAAGCTTTCTTT
CDR3 protein: CASTSGLNTEAFF

J gene: TRBJ2-1
CDR3 length: 15
D gene: TRBD2
V gene: TRBV30
clone size: NA
CDR3 DNA: TGTGCCTGGAGGCTTACTAGCGGGGCTTACAATGAGCAGTTCTTC
CDR3 protein: CAWRLTSGAYNEQFF